This TCR beta chain emerged from a study of shared clonotypes between healthy human individuals. Germline V CDR1 and CDR2: KGHSY, FQNENV. Between the trimmed V and J ends, which lost 4 bases and 6 bases, there was a span of 7 bases. This CDR3 spans 12 amino acids. The repertoire was sequenced with immunoSEQ multiplex PCR; TCRdb's copy has only in-frame clones and lacks some. The sample carries millions of clones, approximately 90% recorded once. Sequencing was performed on naive CD4+ T cells sorted from blood. The subset was: CD45RA+ positively selected. The V gene is TRBV16, the J gene TRBJ2-1, with D perhaps matching TRBD1 (5 bases). This TCR was sampled from a man aged 18 to 30 in good health. The CDR3 loop is CASSPQGNEQFF. Written as DNA, the CDR3 is TGTGCCAGCAGCCCCCAGGGCAATGAGCAGTTCTTC.